In this sample, the clone carrying this TCR beta chain turned up once. Its target is not known. Study-level results: Tumor Tregs overlapped most with tumor, then blood, naive CD4+ cells.

Semi-nested PCR with Nested Universal Primer A followed constant-region reverse priming of full-length variable regions. Each CDR3 protein is one row after TCRdb ran MiXCR on the 5' RACE reads. The sample records about 13,000 distinct CDR3 sequences, less than 25% being singletons. Purified naive CD4+ T cells were depleted of CD25+ Tregs. The sequenced sample consisted of naive CD4+ T cells sorted from blood. Subset here: naive CD4+ T cells, CD4+CD45RA+CD25-. The receptor was isolated from a female donor with breast cancer.

The CDR3 protein is CASCSRLGTEAFF. CDR3 nucleotides: TGCGCCAGCTGCTCCAGGTTAGGAACCGAAGCTTTCTTT. V and J are TRBV5-1 and TRBJ1-1; D not resolved. The V end lost 7 bases, the J end lost 8 bases, and 18 bases lay between the germline ends. Germline loops: CDR1 SGHRS, CDR2 YFSETQ. This CDR3 region has 13 residues.